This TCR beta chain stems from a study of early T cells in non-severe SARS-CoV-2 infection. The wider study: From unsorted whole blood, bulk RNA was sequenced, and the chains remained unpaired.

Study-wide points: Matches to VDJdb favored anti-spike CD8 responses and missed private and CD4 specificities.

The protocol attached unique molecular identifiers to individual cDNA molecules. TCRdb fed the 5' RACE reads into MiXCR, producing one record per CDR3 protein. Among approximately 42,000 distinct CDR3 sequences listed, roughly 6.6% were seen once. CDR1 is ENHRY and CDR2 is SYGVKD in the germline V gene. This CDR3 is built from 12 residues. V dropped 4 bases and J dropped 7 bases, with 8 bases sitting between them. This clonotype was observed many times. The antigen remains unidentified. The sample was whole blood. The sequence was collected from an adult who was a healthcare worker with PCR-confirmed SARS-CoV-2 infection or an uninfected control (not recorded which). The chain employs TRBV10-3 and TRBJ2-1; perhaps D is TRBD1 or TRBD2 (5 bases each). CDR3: CAISAGGNEQFF. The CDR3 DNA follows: TGTGCCATCAGTGCTGGGGGTAATGAGCAGTTCTTC.